This T cell receptor beta chain was obtained from a study of blood T cell repertoires in COVID-19. Cohorts were assigned according to the clinical history that participants reported. What the recovered Cohort 3 donors had was two negative PCRs, clearance, or symptom resolution. Original processing methods: Reference gene primer amplification gave estimated nucleated cell counts. TCRdb keeps only in-frame clones here, not all; method: immunoSEQ multiplex PCR. V and J calls plus clone size are reproduced from that table; the DNA served to infer D and trimming. The sample yields 270,000 or so clones, approximately 86% seen once. CDR1 is SGHTA and CDR2 is FQGNSA in the germline V gene. The CDR3 runs to 15 residues. Unmatched junction bases numbered 5, after V lost 5 bases and J lost 4 bases.

The TCR was taken from a woman under 30 who had recovered from COVID-19. Material: PBMCs or T cells enriched from blood (not recorded which). The rearrangement joins TRBV7-2 to TRBJ2-1; 10 nucleotides agree with TRBD2. CDR3 region: CASSKGLADYNEQFF. For the CDR3, the DNA is TGTGCCAGCAGCAAAGGACTAGCGGATTACAATGAGCAGTTCTTC.